Listed below are T cell receptor beta chains from one sample, sequenced in a study of radiotherapy plus CTLA-4 blockade in lung cancer. The protocol was immunoSEQ multiplex PCR, while the TCRdb copy is restricted to in-frame clones and leaves out a portion. The data contain some 78,000 clones, around 84% of them singletons. Sequenced here: peripheral blood, sampled from a patient treated with radiotherapy plus ipilimumab. The receptors derive from a human donor with non-small cell lung cancer who had stable disease on radiotherapy plus ipilimumab. CDR3s include the opening cysteine and the closing phenylalanine or tryptophan. A D gene is named only where the DNA matches it firmly. Only some rows state a clone size, as once, few, many or a class for expanded clones.

CDR3 | DNA | J | size | D | V
CASSDISGGQKTQYF | TGTGCCAGCAGTGATATTTCGGGGGGGCAGAAGACCCAGTACTTC | TRBJ2-5 | . | TRBD2 | TRBV2
CASSPEPGPWGNIQYF | TGTGCCAGCAGCCCGGAACCGGGGCCCTGGGGAAACATTCAGTACTTC | TRBJ2-4 | . | . | TRBV14
CASGRDSQETQYF | TGCGCCAGCGGACGGGACAGCCAAGAGACCCAGTACTTC | TRBJ2-5 | once | TRBD1 | TRBV10-2
CASRSRDRVGNQPQHF | TGTGCAAGTCGCTCCCGGGACAGGGTTGGCAATCAGCCCCAGCATTTT | TRBJ1-5 | once | . | TRBV12-2
CAISESAEKRQQYF | TGTGCCATCAGTGAGTCGGCAGAAAAACGGCAGCAGTACTTC | TRBJ2-7 | few | . | TRBV10-3
CAISDQYNEQFF | TGTGCCATCAGTGATCAATACAATGAGCAGTTCTTC | TRBJ2-1 | . | . | TRBV10-3
CASSPSPDHQPQHF | TGTGCCAGCAGCCCGAGCCCGGACCATCAGCCCCAGCATTTT | TRBJ1-5 | . | . | TRBV5-6
CASSFWTGEVAGELFF | TGCGCCAGCAGTTTTTGGACAGGGGAGGTAGCCGGGGAGCTGTTTTTT | TRBJ2-2 | . | TRBD1 | TRBV5-1
CASSTRGDSYEQYF | TGTGCCAGCAGTACTCGGGGGGACTCCTACGAGCAGTACTTC | TRBJ2-7 | . | TRBD2 | TRBV6-1
CASSSNSGYGYEQYF | TGTGCCAGCAGCTCCAATTCAGGGTACGGCTACGAGCAGTACTTC | TRBJ2-7 | . | . | TRBV2
CASSAGLGGYEQYF | TGTGCCAGCAGCGCCGGACTAGGTGGCTACGAGCAGTACTTC | TRBJ2-7 | . | TRBD2 | TRBV5-6
CASSWDRARDTQYF | TGTGCCAGCAGTTGGGACAGGGCAAGAGATACGCAGTATTTT | TRBJ2-3 | . | TRBD1 | TRBV27
CASSVRASGYNEQFF | TGTGCCAGCAGCGTACGGGCTAGCGGCTACAATGAGCAGTTCTTC | TRBJ2-1 | . | TRBD2 | TRBV9
CASSEALPTSGEYEQYF | TGTGCCAGCAGTGAAGCGCTTCCAACTAGCGGGGAATACGAGCAGTACTTC | TRBJ2-7 | . | TRBD2 | TRBV2
CASSLSLAGVRGRELFF | TGTGCCAGTAGCTTAAGTCTAGCGGGGGTTCGGGGAAGGGAGCTGTTTTTT | TRBJ2-2 | . | TRBD2 | TRBV19
CASLRDGNQPQHF | TGTGCCAGCCTCCGGGACGGCAATCAGCCCCAGCATTTT | TRBJ1-5 | . | . | TRBV6-1
CASSLWGARQPQHF | TGTGCCAGCAGCTTGTGGGGGGCTCGGCAGCCCCAGCATTTT | TRBJ1-5 | . | . | TRBV11-2
CASSQGGEETQYF | TGTGCCAGCAGTCAAGGGGGGGAAGAGACCCAGTACTTC | TRBJ2-5 | . | . | TRBV28
CASSLGYEQYF | TGTGCCAGCTCACTGGGCTACGAGCAGTACTTC | TRBJ2-7 | . | . | TRBV18
CASSGGTSGLTDTQYF | TGTGCCAGCAGCGGGGGGACTAGCGGACTCACAGATACGCAGTATTTT | TRBJ2-3 | . | TRBD2 | TRBV9
CASSLLRGHQETQYF | TGTGCCAGCAGCTTATTGCGGGGACACCAAGAGACCCAGTACTTC | TRBJ2-5 | . | . | TRBV7-2
CASSVVTTPWGQSNYGYTF | TGTGCCAGCAGCGTAGTCACAACCCCATGGGGACAGAGCAACTATGGCTACACCTTC | TRBJ1-2 | . | TRBD1 | TRBV9
CASSYTYEQYF | TGTGCCAGCAGCTATACGTACGAGCAGTACTTC | TRBJ2-7 | . | . | TRBV6-1
CASSLGERISDTQYF | TGTGCCAGCAGCTTGGGGGAGAGGATCTCAGATACGCAGTATTTT | TRBJ2-3 | . | . | TRBV7-2
CASSAGGWETQYF | TGCGCCAGCAGCGCTGGCGGTTGGGAGACCCAGTACTTC | TRBJ2-5 | . | . | TRBV5-1
CAWRRNSGTGSYEQYF | TGTGCCTGGAGAAGGAACTCCGGGACAGGGTCGTACGAGCAGTACTTC | TRBJ2-7 | once | TRBD1 | TRBV30
CASSLTSGRAVRQETQYF | TGTGCCAGCAGTCTGACTAGCGGGAGAGCGGTCCGGCAAGAGACCCAGTACTTC | TRBJ2-5 | . | TRBD2 | TRBV28
CASRGEGFYNEQFF | TGTGCCAGCAGGGGAGAGGGCTTCTACAATGAGCAGTTCTTC | TRBJ2-1 | few | . | TRBV6-1
CASSALGQNTGELFF | TGTGCCAGCAGTGCCCTGGGACAGAACACCGGGGAGCTGTTTTTT | TRBJ2-2 | . | . | TRBV28
CASSLEGTGVSEQYF | TGTGCCAGCAGTTTGGAGGGGACAGGGGTTTCCGAGCAGTACTTC | TRBJ2-7 | . | TRBD1 | TRBV27
CASSLEPVSYEQYF | TGCGCCAGCAGCTTGGAACCAGTCTCCTACGAGCAGTACTTC | TRBJ2-7 | . | . | TRBV5-1
CASSSATVSNSPLHF | TGTGCCAGCAGCTCCGCGACAGTGTCAAATTCACCCCTCCACTTT | TRBJ1-6 | once | . | TRBV9
CASSRGQPYEQYF | TGCGCCAGCAGCCGGGGACAGCCCTACGAGCAGTACTTC | TRBJ2-7 | . | TRBD1 | TRBV5-1
CASSPSGFGEQYF | TGCGCCAGCAGCCCCAGCGGGTTCGGGGAGCAGTACTTC | TRBJ2-7 | . | . | TRBV5-1
CASSLVPAEGKLFF | TGCGCCAGCAGCTTGGTCCCTGCCGAGGGAAAACTGTTTTTT | TRBJ1-4 | . | . | TRBV5-1
CASSTLQGNQPQHF | TGTGCCAGCAGTACCCTACAGGGGAATCAGCCCCAGCATTTT | TRBJ1-5 | . | TRBD1 | TRBV27
CATSGRLSYNSPLHF | TGTGCCACCTCCGGGAGACTCTCCTATAATTCACCCCTCCACTTT | TRBJ1-6 | . | . | TRBV27
CASSLMGNSNQPQHF | TGTGCCAGCAGCTTAATGGGTAATAGCAATCAGCCCCAGCATTTT | TRBJ1-5 | . | . | TRBV7-3
CASSYSQGRITEAFF | TGTGCCAGCAGTTACTCGCAGGGGCGTATCACTGAAGCTTTCTTT | TRBJ1-1 | . | . | TRBV6-5
CASSPWSSNQPQHF | TGTGCCAGCAGCCCTTGGTCTTCCAATCAGCCCCAGCATTTT | TRBJ1-5 | . | . | TRBV7-2
CASSIDNSYSNQPQHF | TGTGCCAGTAGTATAGATAACAGTTATAGCAATCAGCCCCAGCATTTT | TRBJ1-5 | . | . | TRBV19
CASSLRDRGRNTEAFF | TGCGCCAGCAGCCTCCGGGACAGGGGGAGAAACACTGAAGCTTTCTTT | TRBJ1-1 | . | TRBD1 | TRBV4-1
CASSPLSGETQYF | TGTGCCAGCAGTCCCCTCAGCGGAGAGACCCAGTACTTC | TRBJ2-5 | . | . | TRBV27
CASKKIRDGSMEQYF | TGTGCCAGCAAAAAAATCCGGGACGGATCGATGGAGCAGTACTTC | TRBJ2-7 | . | . | TRBV19
CASSLDLAVNEQYF | TGCGCCAGCAGCTTGGATCTAGCGGTCAACGAGCAGTACTTC | TRBJ2-7 | . | TRBD2 | TRBV5-1
CASTDRGTQYF | TGTGCCAGCACAGATCGAGGAACGCAGTATTTT | TRBJ2-3 | . | . | TRBV6-5
CASSKAAGALYNEQFF | TGTGCCAGCTCCAAGGCAGCGGGAGCCCTCTACAATGAGCAATTCTTC | TRBJ2-1 | . | TRBD2 | TRBV11-2
CASSLGVAGDGGELFF | TGTGCCAGCAGCTTAGGGGTAGCGGGAGATGGCGGGGAGCTGTTTTTT | TRBJ2-2 | . | TRBD2 | TRBV7-6
CASRLAPGADTQYF | TGTGCCAGTAGGCTAGCCCCCGGGGCAGATACGCAGTATTTT | TRBJ2-3 | . | . | TRBV19
CASSQVGGTGYTF | TGCGCCAGCAGCCAAGTTGGGGGGACTGGCTACACCTTC | TRBJ1-2 | . | . | TRBV4-1
CASSLGQGFEKLFF | TGCGCCAGCAGTCTGGGACAGGGGTTTGAAAAACTGTTTTTT | TRBJ1-4 | few | TRBD1 | TRBV10-2
CASSPNRDRGSYIQYF | TGTGCCAGCAGCCCGAATCGGGACAGGGGTTCTTACATTCAGTACTTC | TRBJ2-4 | . | TRBD1 | TRBV7-8
CASSLWGPSGGSQETQYF | TGCGCCAGCAGCTTGTGGGGTCCTAGCGGGGGATCCCAAGAGACCCAGTACTTC | TRBJ2-5 | . | TRBD2 | TRBV5-1
CASSRAGGLGQYF | TGTGCCAGCAGCCGAGCCGGGGGCCTAGGGCAGTACTTC | TRBJ2-7 | . | . | TRBV7-3
CASRNRGRTEAFF | TGTGCCAGCAGAAACAGGGGGAGGACTGAAGCTTTCTTT | TRBJ1-1 | . | TRBD1 | TRBV28